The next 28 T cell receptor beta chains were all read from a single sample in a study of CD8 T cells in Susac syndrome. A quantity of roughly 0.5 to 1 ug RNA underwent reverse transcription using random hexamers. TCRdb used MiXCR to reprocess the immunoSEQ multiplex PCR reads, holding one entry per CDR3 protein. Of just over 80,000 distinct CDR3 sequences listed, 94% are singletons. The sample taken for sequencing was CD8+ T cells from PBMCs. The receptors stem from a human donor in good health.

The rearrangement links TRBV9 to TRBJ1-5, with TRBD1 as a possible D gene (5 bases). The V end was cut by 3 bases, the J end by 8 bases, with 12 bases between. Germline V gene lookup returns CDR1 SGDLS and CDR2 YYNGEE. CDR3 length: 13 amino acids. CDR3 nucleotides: TGTGCCAGCAGCGCCGCGGGGCGTGAGCCCCAGCATTTT. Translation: CASSAAGREPQHF.

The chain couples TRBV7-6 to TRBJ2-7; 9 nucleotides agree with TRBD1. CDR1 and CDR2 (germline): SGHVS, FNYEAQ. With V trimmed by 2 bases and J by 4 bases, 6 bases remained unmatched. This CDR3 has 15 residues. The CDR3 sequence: CASSLFSGQGYEQYF. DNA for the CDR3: TGTGCCAGCAGCTTATTCTCGGGACAGGGTTACGAGCAGTACTTC.

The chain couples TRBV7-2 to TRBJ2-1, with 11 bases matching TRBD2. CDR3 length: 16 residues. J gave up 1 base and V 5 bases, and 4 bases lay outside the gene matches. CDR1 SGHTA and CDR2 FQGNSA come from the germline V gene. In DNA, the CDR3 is TGTGCCAGCAGCGCTACTAGCGGGAGTTCCTACAATGAGCAGTTCTTC. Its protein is CASSATSGSSYNEQFF. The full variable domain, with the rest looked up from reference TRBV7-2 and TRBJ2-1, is GAGVSQSPSNKVTEKGKDVELRCDPISGHTALYWYRQSLGQGLEFLIYFQGNSAPDKSGLPSDRFSAERTGGSVSTLTIQRTQQEDSAVYLCASSATSGSSYNEQFFGPGTRLTVL.

CDR3 sequence: CASSLKGNQETQYF. As DNA, the CDR3 is TGTGCCAGCAGTTTAAAGGGGAACCAAGAGACCCAGTACTTC. The chain links TRBV27 to TRBJ2-5; D possibly corresponds to TRBD1 (5 bases). The CDR3 runs 14 residues. Germline lookup yields CDR1 MNHEY and CDR2 SMNVEV (reference sequence). The V and J ends lost 2 bases and 0 bases respectively, with 7 bases between them.

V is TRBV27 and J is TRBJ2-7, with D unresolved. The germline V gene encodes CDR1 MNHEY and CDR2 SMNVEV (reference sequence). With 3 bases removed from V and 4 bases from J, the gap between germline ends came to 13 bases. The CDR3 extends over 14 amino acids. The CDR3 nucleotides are TGTGCCAGCAGTTTGGCGAACTCACTATACGAGCAGTACTTC. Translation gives CASSLANSLYEQYF.

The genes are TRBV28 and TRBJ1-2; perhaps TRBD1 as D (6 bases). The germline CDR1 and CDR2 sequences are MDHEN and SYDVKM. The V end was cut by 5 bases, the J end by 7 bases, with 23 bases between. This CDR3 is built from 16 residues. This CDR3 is CASSLVNRVQLSGYTF. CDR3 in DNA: TGTGCCAGCAGTCTAGTAAACAGGGTACAACTAAGTGGCTACACCTTC.

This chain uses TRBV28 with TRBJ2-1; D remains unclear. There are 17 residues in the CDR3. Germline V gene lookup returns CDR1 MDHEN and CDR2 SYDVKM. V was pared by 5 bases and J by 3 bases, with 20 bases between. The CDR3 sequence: CASSTRLDVSYYNEQFF. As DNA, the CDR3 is TGTGCCAGCAGTACTCGACTTGATGTCAGCTACTACAATGAGCAGTTCTTC.

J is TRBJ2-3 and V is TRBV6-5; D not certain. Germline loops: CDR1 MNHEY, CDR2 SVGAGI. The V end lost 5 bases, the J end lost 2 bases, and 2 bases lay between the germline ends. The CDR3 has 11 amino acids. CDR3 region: CASSNTDTQYF. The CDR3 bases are TGTGCCAGCAGTAACACAGATACGCAGTATTTT.

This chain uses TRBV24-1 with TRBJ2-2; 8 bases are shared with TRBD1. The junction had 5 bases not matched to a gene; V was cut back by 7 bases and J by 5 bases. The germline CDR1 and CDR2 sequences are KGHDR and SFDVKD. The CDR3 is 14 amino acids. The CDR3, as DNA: TGTGCCACCAGGACAGGGGAAGAGACCGGGGAGCTGTTTTTT. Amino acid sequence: CATRTGEETGELFF.

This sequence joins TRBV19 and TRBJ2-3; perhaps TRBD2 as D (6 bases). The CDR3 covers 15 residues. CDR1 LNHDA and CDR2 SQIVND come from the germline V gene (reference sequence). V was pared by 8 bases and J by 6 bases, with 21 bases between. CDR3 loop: CASAFTSTIRDTQYF. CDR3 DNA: TGTGCCAGTGCCTTCACTAGCACTATTAGGGATACGCAGTATTTT.

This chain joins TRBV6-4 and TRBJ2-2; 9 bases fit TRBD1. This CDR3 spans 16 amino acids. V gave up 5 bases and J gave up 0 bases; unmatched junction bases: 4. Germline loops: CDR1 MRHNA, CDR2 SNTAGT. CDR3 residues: CASSYWTGANTGELFF. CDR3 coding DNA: TGTGCCAGCAGTTACTGGACAGGGGCGAACACCGGGGAGCTGTTTTTT.

CDR3 protein: CATSEDRPRVGRHNEQFF. DNA of the CDR3: TGTGCCACCAGTGAAGACAGGCCTCGGGTAGGTCGACACAATGAGCAGTTCTTC. The chain links TRBV24-1 to TRBJ2-1; D is perhaps TRBD1 (6 bases). Per germline, CDR1 KGHDR and CDR2 SFDVKD. The CDR3 spans 18 residues. Trimming took 4 bases from V and 5 from J, leaving 23 bases between them.

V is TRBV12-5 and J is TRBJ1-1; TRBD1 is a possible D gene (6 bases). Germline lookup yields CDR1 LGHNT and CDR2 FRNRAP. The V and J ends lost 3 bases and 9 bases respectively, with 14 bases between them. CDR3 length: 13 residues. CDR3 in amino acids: CASGFGGAGKAFF. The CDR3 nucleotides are TGTGCTAGTGGTTTCGGGGGGGCCGGTAAAGCTTTCTTT.

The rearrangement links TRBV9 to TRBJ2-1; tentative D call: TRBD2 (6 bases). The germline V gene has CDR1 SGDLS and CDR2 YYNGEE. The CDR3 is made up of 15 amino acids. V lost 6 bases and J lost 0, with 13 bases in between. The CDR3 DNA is TGTGCCAGCACTAAAGCTAGCGCCTCCTACAATGAGCAGTTCTTC. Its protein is CASTKASASYNEQFF.

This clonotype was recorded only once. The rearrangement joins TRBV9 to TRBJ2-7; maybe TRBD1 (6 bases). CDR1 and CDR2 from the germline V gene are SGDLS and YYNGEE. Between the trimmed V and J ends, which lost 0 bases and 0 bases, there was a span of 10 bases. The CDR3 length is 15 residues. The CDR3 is CASSVGVGGSYEQYF. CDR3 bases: TGTGCCAGCAGCGTAGGGGTAGGGGGCTCCTACGAGCAGTACTTC.

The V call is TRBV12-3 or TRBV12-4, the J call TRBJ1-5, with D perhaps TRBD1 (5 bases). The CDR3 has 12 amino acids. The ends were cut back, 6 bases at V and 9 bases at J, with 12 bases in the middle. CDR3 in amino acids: CASRGPDGPQHF. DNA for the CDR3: TGTGCCAGCAGGGGGCCTGACGGGCCCCAGCATTTT.

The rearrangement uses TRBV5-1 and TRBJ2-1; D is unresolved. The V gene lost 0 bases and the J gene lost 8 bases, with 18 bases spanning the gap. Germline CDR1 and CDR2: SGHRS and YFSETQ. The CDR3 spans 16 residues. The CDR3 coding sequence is TGCGCCAGCAGCTTGGTCGGTGTTCAGGTCCCAGATGAGCAGTTCTTC. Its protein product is CASSLVGVQVPDEQFF.

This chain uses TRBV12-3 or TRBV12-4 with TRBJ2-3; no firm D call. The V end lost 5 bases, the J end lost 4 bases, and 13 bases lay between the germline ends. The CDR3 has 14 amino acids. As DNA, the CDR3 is TGTGCCAGCAGTCCGGGCCTAGTAGCAGATACGCAGTATTTT. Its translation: CASSPGLVADTQYF.

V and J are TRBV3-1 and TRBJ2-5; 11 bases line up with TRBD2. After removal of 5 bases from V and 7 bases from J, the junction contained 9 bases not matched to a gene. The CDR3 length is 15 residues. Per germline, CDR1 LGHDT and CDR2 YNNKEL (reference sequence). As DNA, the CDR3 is TGTGCCAGCAGCACACCGACTAGCGGGGTGGGGACCCAGTACTTC. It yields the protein CASSTPTSGVGTQYF.

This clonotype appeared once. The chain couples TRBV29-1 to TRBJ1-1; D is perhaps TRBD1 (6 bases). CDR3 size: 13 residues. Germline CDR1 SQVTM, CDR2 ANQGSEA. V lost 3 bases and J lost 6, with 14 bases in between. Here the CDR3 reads CSVEKGVRSEAFF. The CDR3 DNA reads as TGCAGCGTTGAGAAGGGGGTGAGGTCTGAAGCTTTCTTT.

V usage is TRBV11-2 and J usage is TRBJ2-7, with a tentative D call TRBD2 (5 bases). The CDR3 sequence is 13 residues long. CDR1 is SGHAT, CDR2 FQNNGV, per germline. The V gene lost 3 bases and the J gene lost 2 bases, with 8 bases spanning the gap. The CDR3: CASSFREAYEQYV. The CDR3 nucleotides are TGTGCCAGCAGCTTCCGGGAAGCCTACGAGCAGTACGTC.

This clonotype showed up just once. CDR3 sequence reads: CASSDRSNEQFF. In DNA form, the CDR3 reads TGTGCCAGCAGTGACCGGAGCAATGAGCAGTTCTTC. V usage is TRBV6-4 and J usage is TRBJ2-1; D unresolved. The ends were cut back, 2 bases at V and 6 bases at J, with 5 bases in the middle. Germline values: CDR1 MRHNA, CDR2 SNTAGT. The CDR3 spans 12 residues.

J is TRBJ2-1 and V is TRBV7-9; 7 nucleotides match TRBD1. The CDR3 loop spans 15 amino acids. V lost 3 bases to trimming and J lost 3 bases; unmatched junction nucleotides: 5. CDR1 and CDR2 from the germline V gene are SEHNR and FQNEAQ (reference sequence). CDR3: CASSFQGDSYNEQFF. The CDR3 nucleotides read TGTGCCAGCAGCTTTCAGGGGGACAGCTACAATGAGCAGTTCTTC.

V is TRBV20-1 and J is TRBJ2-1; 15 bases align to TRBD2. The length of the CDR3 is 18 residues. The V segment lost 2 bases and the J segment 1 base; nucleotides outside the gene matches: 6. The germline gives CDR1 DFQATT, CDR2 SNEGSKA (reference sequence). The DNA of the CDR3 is TGCAGTGCTAGACGGGCGGGACTAGCGGGAGGATCCTACAATGAGCAGTTCTTC. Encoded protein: CSARRAGLAGGSYNEQFF.

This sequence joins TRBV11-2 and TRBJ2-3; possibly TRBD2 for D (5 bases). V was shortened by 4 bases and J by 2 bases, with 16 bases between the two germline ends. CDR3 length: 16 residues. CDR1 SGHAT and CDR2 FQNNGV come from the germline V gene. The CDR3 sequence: CASSYEGGFDTDTQYF. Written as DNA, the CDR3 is TGTGCCAGCAGCTACGAGGGCGGGTTCGACACAGATACGCAGTATTTT. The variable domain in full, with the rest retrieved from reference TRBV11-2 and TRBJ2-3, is EAGVAQSPRYKIIEKRQSVAFWCNPISGHATLYWYQQILGQGPKLLIQFQNNGVVDDSQLPKDRFSAERLKGVDSTLKIQPAKLEDSAVYLCASSYEGGFDTDTQYFGPGTRLTVL.

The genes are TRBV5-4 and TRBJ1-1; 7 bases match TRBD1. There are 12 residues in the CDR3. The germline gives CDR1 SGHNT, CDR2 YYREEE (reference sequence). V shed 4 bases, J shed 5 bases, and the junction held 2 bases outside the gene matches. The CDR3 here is CASSTQGTEAFF. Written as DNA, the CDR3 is TGTGCCAGCAGCACACAGGGGACTGAAGCTTTCTTT.

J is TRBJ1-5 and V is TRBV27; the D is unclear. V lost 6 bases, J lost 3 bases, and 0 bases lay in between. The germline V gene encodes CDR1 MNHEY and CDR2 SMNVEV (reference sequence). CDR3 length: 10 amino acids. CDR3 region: CASSNQPQHF. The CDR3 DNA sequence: TGTGCCAGCAGCAATCAGCCCCAGCATTTT.

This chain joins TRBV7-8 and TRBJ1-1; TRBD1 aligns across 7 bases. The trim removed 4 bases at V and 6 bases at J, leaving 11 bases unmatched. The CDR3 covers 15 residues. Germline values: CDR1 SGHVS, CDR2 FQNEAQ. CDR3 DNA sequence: TGTGCCAGCAGCTGGCTGGACCAGGGGGAGGCTGAAGCTTTCTTT. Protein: CASSWLDQGEAEAFF. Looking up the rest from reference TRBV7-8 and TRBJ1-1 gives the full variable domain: GAGVSQSPRYKVAKRGQDVALRCDPISGHVSLFWYQQALGQGPEFLTYFQNEAQLDKSGLPSDRFFAERPEGSVSTLKIQRTQQEDSAVYLCASSWLDQGEAEAFFGQGTRLTVV.